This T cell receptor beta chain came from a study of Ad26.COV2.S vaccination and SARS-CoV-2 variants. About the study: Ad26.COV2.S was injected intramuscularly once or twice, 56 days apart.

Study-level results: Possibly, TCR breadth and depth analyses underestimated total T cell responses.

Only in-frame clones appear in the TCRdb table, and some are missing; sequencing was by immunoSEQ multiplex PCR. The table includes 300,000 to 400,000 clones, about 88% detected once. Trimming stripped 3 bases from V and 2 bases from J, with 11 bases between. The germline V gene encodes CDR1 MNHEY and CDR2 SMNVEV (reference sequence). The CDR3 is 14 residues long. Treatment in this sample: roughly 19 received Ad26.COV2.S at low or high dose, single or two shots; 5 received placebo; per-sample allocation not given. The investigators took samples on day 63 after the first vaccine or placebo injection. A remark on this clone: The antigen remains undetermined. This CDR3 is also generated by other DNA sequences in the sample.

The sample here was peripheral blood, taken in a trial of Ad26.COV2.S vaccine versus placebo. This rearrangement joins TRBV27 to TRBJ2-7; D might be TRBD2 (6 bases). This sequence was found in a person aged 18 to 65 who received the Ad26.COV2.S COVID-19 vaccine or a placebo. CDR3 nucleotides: TGTGCCAGCAGTTTGGGAGGAGCCACCTACGAGCAGTACTTC. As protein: CASSLGGATYEQYF.